The clone carrying this T cell receptor (beta chain) has just a few counts. Its antigen is unidentified. These data come from a study of T cell repertoires in cytomegalovirus infection. From the reads, TCRdb called clonotypes with MiXCR, one entry per CDR3 protein. This table holds about 270,000 distinct CDR3 sequences, about 20% found once. The CDR3 extends over 17 amino acids. Trimming removed 5 bases at V and 0 bases at J, with 14 bases between. Germline CDR1 reads ENHRY; CDR2 reads SYGVKD. The TCR sequence derives from a human donor in good health (CMV status not recorded). Some clones in this sample may be carry-over from other donors' samples. The material sequenced was cultured PBMCs, taken from culture after CMV antigen stimulation. The rearrangement joins TRBV10-3 to TRBJ2-6; a possible D gene is TRBD2 (5 bases). The CDR3 region has the DNA TGTGCCATCAGTAAGGGAGTCGGCTTCTCTGGGGCCAACGTCCTGACTTTC. Protein: CAISKGVGFSGANVLTF.